Detailed here is one T cell receptor beta chain. This specimen belongs to a study of cytotoxic CD8 clonotypes in ibrutinib-treated CLL. Produced via immunoSEQ multiplex PCR; TCRdb's table is partial and in-frame only. The sample lists some 130,000 clones, 80% to 90% occurring once. Germline trimming cut 7 bases from V and 7 bases from J; bases unmatched to any gene: 10. The CDR3 length is 15 residues. Germline V gives CDR1 SNHLY, CDR2 FYNNEI. V gene TRBV2 combines with J gene TRBJ1-4, with 9 bases identical to TRBD1. Sequenced here: PBMCs, sampled after 24 months of ibrutinib treatment. This receptor was taken from a human donor with chronic lymphocytic leukemia. The CDR3: CASTIDRGSVEKLFF. The CDR3 DNA is TGTGCCAGCACAATTGACAGGGGGTCTGTTGAAAAACTGTTTTTT.